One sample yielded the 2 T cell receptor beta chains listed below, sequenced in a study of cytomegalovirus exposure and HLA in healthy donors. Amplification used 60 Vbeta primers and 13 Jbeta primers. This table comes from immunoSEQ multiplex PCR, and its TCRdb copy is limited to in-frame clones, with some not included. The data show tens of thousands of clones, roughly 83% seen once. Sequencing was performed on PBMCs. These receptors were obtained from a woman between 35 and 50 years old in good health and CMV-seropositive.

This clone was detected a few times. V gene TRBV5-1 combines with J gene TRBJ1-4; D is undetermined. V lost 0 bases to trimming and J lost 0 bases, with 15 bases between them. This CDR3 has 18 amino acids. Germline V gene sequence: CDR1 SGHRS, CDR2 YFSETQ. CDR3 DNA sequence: TGCGCCAGCAGCTTGGAGCCGGTCGGGTTAGCAACTAATGAAAAACTGTTTTTT. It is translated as CASSLEPVGLATNEKLFF.

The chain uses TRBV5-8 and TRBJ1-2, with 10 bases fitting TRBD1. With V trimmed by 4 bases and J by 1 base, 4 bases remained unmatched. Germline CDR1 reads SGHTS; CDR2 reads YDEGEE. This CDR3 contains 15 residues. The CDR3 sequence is CASSADRGLNYGYTF. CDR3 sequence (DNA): TGTGCCAGCAGCGCCGACAGGGGGCTTAACTATGGCTACACCTTC.